This T cell receptor beta chain was obtained from a study of blood T cell repertoires in COVID-19. On the study more broadly: There were acute and convalescent COVID-19 samples, and they came from the United States, Italy and Spain. From T cells, B-cell-depleted T cells, or PBMCs came the material, which was cDNA or gDNA.

The CDR3 has 14 amino acids. V shed 4 bases and J shed 3 bases, with 13 bases lying between them. Germline lookup yields CDR1 SGHDT and CDR2 YYEEEE. Participants' own reports of clinical history determined their cohort assignment. Original processing methods: Amplifying reference gene primers gave estimates of nucleated cell counts. The method was immunoSEQ multiplex PCR; TCRdb's version includes in-frame clones alone and lacks a portion of them. For V, J and clone size, that table is used; D and trimming come from the DNA. This repertoire shows around 250,000 clones, about 80% found once; its top ten account for about 3.5%.

Material: PBMCs or T cells enriched from blood (not recorded which). The V gene is TRBV5-6, the J gene TRBJ1-2; D is perhaps TRBD1 (5 bases). This sequence originates from a man in his fifties who had recovered from COVID-19. The CDR3 region is CASSQGLPHYGYTF. The CDR3 coding sequence is TGTGCCAGCAGCCAGGGTCTCCCCCACTATGGCTACACCTTC.